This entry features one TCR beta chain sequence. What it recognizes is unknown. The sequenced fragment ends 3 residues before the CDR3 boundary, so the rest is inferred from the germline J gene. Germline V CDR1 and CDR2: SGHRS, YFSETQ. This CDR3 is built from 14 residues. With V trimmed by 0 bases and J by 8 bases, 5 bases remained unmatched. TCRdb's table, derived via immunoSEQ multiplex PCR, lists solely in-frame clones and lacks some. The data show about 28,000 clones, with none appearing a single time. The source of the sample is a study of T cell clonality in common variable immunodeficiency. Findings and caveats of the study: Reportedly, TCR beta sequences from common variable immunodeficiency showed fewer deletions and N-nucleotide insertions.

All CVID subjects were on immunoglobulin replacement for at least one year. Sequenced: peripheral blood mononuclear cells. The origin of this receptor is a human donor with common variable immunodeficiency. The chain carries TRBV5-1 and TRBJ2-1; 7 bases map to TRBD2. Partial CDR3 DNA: TGCGCCAGCAGCTTGGGGGCTAGCGGTGATGAG. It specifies CASSLGASGDE. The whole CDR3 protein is CASSLGASGDEQFF.